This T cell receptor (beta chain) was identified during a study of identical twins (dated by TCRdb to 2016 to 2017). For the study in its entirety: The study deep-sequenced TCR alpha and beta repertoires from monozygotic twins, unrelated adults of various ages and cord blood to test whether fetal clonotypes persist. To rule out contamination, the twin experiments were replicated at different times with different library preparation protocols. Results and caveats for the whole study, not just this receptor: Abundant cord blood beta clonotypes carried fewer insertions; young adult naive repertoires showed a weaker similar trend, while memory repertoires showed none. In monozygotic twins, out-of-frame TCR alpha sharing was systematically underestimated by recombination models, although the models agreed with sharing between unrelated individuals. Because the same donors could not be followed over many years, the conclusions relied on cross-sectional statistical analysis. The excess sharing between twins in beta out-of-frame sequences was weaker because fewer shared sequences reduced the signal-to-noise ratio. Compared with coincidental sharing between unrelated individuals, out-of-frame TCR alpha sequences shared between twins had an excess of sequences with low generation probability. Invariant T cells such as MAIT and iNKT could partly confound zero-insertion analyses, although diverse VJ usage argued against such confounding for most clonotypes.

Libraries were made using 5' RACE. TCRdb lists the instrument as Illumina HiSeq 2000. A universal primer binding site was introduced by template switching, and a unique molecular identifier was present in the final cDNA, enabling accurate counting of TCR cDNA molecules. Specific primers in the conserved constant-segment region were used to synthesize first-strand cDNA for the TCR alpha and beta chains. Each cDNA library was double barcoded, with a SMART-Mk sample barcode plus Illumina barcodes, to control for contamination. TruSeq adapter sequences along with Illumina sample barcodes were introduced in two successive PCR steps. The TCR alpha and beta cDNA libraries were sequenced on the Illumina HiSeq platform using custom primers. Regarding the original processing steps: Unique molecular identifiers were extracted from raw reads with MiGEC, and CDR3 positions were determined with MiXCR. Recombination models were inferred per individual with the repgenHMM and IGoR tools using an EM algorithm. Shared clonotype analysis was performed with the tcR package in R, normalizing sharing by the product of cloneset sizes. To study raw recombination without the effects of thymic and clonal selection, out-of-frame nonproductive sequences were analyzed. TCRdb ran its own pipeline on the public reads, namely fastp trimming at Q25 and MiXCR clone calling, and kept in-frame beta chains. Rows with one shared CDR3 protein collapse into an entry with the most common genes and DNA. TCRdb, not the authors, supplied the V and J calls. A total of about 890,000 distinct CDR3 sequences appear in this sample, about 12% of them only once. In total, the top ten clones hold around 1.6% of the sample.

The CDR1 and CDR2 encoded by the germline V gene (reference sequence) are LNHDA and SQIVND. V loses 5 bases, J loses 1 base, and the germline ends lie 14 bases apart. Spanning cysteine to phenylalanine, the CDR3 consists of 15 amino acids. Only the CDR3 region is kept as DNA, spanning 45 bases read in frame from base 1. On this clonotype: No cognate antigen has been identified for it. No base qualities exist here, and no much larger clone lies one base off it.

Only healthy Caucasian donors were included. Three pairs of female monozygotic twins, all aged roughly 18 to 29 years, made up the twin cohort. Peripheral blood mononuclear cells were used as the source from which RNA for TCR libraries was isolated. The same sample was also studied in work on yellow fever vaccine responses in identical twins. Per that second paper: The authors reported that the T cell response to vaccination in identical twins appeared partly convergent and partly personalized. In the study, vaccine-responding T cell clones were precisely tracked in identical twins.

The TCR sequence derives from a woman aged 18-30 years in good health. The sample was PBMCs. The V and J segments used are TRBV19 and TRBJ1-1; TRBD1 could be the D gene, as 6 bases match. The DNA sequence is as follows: TGTGCCAGTAGTTTACAGGGAATGACGAACACTGAAGCTTTCTTT. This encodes CASSLQGMTNTEAFF.